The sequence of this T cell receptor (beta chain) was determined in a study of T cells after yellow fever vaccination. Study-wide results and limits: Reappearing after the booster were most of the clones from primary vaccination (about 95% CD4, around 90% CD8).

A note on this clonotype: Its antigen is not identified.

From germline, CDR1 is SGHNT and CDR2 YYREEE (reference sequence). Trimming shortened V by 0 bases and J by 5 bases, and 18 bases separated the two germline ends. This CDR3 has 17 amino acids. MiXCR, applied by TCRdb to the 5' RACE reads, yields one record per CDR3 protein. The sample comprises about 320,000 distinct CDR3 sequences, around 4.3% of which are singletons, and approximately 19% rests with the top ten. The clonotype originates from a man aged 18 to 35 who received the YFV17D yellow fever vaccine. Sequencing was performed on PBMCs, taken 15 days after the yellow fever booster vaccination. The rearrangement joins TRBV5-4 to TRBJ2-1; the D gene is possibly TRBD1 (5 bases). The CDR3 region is CASSLGGRVQGNNEQFF. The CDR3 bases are TGTGCCAGCAGCTTGGGAGGTCGGGTGCAGGGTAACAATGAGCAGTTCTTC.